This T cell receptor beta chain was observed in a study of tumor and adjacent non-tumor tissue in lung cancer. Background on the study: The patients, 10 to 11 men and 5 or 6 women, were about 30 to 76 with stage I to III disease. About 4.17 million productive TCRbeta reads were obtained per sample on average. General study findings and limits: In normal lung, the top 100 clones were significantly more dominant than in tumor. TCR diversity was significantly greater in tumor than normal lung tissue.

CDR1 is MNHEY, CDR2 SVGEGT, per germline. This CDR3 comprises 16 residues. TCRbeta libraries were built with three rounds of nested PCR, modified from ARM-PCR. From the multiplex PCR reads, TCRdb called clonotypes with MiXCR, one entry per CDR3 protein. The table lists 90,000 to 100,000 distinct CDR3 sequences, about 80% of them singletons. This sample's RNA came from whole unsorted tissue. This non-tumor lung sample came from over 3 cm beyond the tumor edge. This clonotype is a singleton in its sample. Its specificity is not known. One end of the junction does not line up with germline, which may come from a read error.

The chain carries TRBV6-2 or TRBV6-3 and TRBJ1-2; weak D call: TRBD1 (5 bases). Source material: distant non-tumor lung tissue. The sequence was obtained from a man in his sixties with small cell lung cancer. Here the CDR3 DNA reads TGTGCCTGCAGTTACTCGAGGAGAGGGGTGGACTATGGCTACACCTTC. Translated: CACSYSRRGVDYGYTF.